The clone carrying this TCR beta chain has a handful of counts. V was cut by 2 bases and J by 7 bases, with 7 bases left in between. The CDR3 spans 13 residues. Germline lookup yields CDR1 SGHRS and CDR2 YFSETQ. MiXCR, applied by TCRdb to the RT-PCR reads, yields one record per CDR3 protein. The sample includes about 700,000 distinct CDR3 sequences, 14% of them seen just once. The chain employs TRBV5-1 and TRBJ1-6; the D is unclear. The sequenced sample was memory CD4+ T cells from blood. This TCR was sampled from a female donor in good health, serving as a healthy control. The CDR3 DNA reads as TGCGCCAGCAGCTTCCGAGACAATTCACCCCTCCACTTT. It yields the protein CASSFRDNSPLHF. The whole variable domain, remainder taken from reference TRBV5-1 and TRBJ1-6, is KAGVTQTPRYLIKTRGQQVTLSCSPISGHRSVSWYQQTPGQGLQFLFEYFSETQRNKGNFPGRFSGRQFSNSRSEMNVSTLELGDSALYLCASSFRDNSPLHFGNGTRLTVT.